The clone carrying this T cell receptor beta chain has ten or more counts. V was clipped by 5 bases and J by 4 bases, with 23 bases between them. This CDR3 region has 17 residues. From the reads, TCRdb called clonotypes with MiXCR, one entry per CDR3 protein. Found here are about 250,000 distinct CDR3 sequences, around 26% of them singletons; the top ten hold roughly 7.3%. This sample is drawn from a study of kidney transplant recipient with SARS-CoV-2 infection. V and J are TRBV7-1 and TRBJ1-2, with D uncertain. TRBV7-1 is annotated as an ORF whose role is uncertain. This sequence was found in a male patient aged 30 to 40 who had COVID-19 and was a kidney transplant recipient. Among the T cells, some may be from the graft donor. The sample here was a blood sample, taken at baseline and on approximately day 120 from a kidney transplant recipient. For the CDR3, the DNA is TGTGCCAGCAGCGAGTGGAATCACGAGGGAAAGACCTATGGCTACACCTTC. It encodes CASSEWNHEGKTYGYTF.